These 9 T cell receptor beta chains originate from one sample sequenced in a study of beta chain features in type 1 diabetes. Every isolated RNA sample was fully reverse transcribed, so sequencing captured expressed TCRB transcripts. Using immunoSEQ multiplex PCR, the repertoire was profiled, and TCRdb retains in-frame clones only, with some absent. The sample has some 360,000 clones; about 20% are singletons. The sample comprised naive CD4+ T cells from blood. All receptors derive from a woman in her late teens or twenties in good health.

The rearrangement links TRBV21-1 to TRBJ1-1; no DNA check was done on the table's D call, TRBD1. TRBV21-1 is tagged as a pseudogene. CDR3 length: 14 residues. CDR3 sequence: CASSSRQCGTEAFF. The CDR3 DNA sequence: TGTGCCAGCAGCAGTCGACAATGTGGGACTGAAGCTTTCTTT.

This clone was observed a few times. The V gene is TRBV4-2, the J gene TRBJ2-7; the match to TRBD2 covers 7 bases. J gave up 5 bases and V 4 bases, and 14 bases lay outside the gene matches. CDR1 and CDR2 from the germline V gene are LGHNA and YNFKEQ. The CDR3 runs 16 residues. In DNA, the CDR3 is TGTGCCAGCAGCCGGCTGACTAGCCGCCGCCCCAACGAGCAGTACTTC. Residues: CASSRLTSRRPNEQYF.

The chain joins TRBV5-1 to TRBJ2-5, with 8 bases fitting TRBD1. Germline V CDR1 and CDR2: SGHRS, YFSETQ. This CDR3 contains 16 residues. V trimming: 2 bases; J trimming: 4 bases; junction bases outside the gene matches: 10. The CDR3 sequence is CASSLTGTGFIETQYF. The CDR3 DNA is TGCGCCAGCAGCTTAACAGGGACAGGTTTTATAGAGACCCAGTACTTC.

The rearrangement links TRBV13 to TRBJ2-1, with 8 bases matching TRBD1. V trimming: 3 bases; J trimming: 8 bases; junction bases outside the gene matches: 9. The germline CDR1 and CDR2 sequences are PRHDT and FYEKMQ (reference sequence). The CDR3 is 15 residues long. CDR3 sequence (DNA): TGTGCCAGCAGCTTCCGGGACAGGCGTCGCGATGAGCAGTTCTTC. Its translation: CASSFRDRRRDEQFF.

The chain recombines TRBV18 with TRBJ1-2; 7 bases line up with TRBD1. V shed 2 bases, J shed 5 bases, and the junction held 11 bases outside the gene matches. Per germline, CDR1 KGHSH and CDR2 LQKENI. CDR3 length: 16 residues. The CDR3, as DNA: TGTGCCAGCTCACCAGGTTCGGGACAGTTCCCTTATGGCTACACCTTC. Its protein product is CASSPGSGQFPYGYTF.

V usage is TRBV6-5 and J usage is TRBJ2-3, with 7 bases fitting TRBD2. Per the germline V gene, CDR1 is MNHEY and CDR2 is SVGAGI. Trimming at V came to 2 bases and at J to 3 bases, leaving 5 bases not matched to a gene. The CDR3 loop spans 15 amino acids. CDR3 DNA sequence: TGTGCCAGCAGTTACGGGCGGGAGCGGACAGATACGCAGTATTTT. Protein sequence: CASSYGRERTDTQYF.

A few counts support this clone. The rearrangement joins TRBV28 to TRBJ1-2; D ambiguous. V was cut by 6 bases and J by 4 bases, with 9 bases left in between. The CDR3 sequence is 12 residues long. Germline lookup yields CDR1 MDHEN and CDR2 SYDVKM. The chain's CDR3 is CASSQASYGYTF. In DNA, the CDR3 is TGTGCCAGCAGCCAGGCCTCCTATGGCTACACCTTC.

This rearrangement joins TRBV30 to TRBJ1-2, with 8 bases fitting TRBD1. Looked up from germline, CDR1 is GTSNPN and CDR2 is SVGIG (reference sequence). The CDR3 is made up of 14 amino acids. V was clipped by 6 bases and J by 4 bases; unmatched bases: 10. The CDR3 DNA reads as TGTGCCTGCCAGACAGGGGCCAGGGTCTATGGCTACACCTTC. As protein: CACQTGARVYGYTF.

This chain links TRBV20-1 with TRBJ2-3; perhaps TRBD1 as D (6 bases). Germline V CDR1 and CDR2: DFQATT, SNEGSKA (reference sequence). The ends were cut back, 8 bases at V and 2 bases at J, with 8 bases in the middle. The CDR3 contains 11 residues. This CDR3 reads CSTGSTDTQYF. CDR3 DNA: TGCAGTACAGGGTCCACAGATACGCAGTATTTT.